The rows below give T cell receptor beta chains drawn from one sample of a study of STAT5B mutations in CD4+ large granular lymphocyte leukemia. The data were produced by immunoSEQ multiplex PCR, yet TCRdb's version contains in-frame clones alone and is incomplete. The table records approximately 30,000 clones, around 90% of them present only once. Sequences were obtained from CD4+ T cells from blood buffy coats. The receptors derive from a human donor in good health. Both conserved end residues are part of each CDR3.

cdr3_aa: CAIKTAGGLDTEAFF
cdr3_length: 15
v_call: TRBV10-3

cdr3_aa: CASSGRLGGDTQYF
cdr3_length: 14
v_call: TRBV2

cdr3_aa: CASSVTGEVAQPQHF
cdr3_length: 15
v_call: TRBV9

cdr3_aa: CAWSVTGRQPQHF
cdr3_length: 13
v_call: TRBV30

cdr3_aa: CASSPLISGDNEQFF
cdr3_length: 15
v_call: TRBV18

cdr3_aa: CASSKRITSTDTQYF
cdr3_length: 15
v_call: TRBV6-4

cdr3_aa: CASSQVGARYGYTF
cdr3_length: 14
v_call: TRBV4-1

cdr3_aa: CASSQVGAGVSPITNEQFF
cdr3_length: 19
v_call: TRBV5-6

cdr3_aa: CASSLRAFGNQPQHF
cdr3_length: 15
v_call: TRBV5-8

cdr3_aa: CSVRGTSYNEQFF
cdr3_length: 13
v_call: TRBV29-1

cdr3_aa: CASSPPGREAYNEQFF
cdr3_length: 16
v_call: TRBV7-9

cdr3_aa: CASSSRQGTEAFF
cdr3_length: 13
v_call: TRBV7-7

cdr3_aa: CASSLLAGGDTQYF
cdr3_length: 14
v_call: TRBV6-5

cdr3_aa: CSPGRETQYF
cdr3_length: 10
v_call: TRBV20-1

cdr3_aa: CATNQPPRGEQYF
cdr3_length: 13
v_call: TRBV6-5

cdr3_aa: CASSSWAEWSEETQYF
cdr3_length: 16
v_call: TRBV28

cdr3_aa: CASSDASRGEAFF
cdr3_length: 13
v_call: TRBV10-1

cdr3_aa: CASSFDNLQSDTQYF
cdr3_length: 15
v_call: TRBV7-9

cdr3_aa: CASSFPSQGRGTGELFF
cdr3_length: 17
v_call: TRBV11-1

cdr3_aa: CASSIRGLFNEEQYF
cdr3_length: 15
v_call: TRBV5-6

cdr3_aa: CATRLARAAGELFF
cdr3_length: 14
v_call: TRBV28

cdr3_aa: CASSRTGEDGNTIYF
cdr3_length: 15
v_call: TRBV19

cdr3_aa: CASSSLRATNEKLFF
cdr3_length: 15
v_call: TRBV6-1

cdr3_aa: CASSYGRGYSYEQYF
cdr3_length: 15
v_call: TRBV6-6

cdr3_aa: CASSFWDSSTDTQYF
cdr3_length: 15
v_call: TRBV6-1

cdr3_aa: CASSLPSLDTQYF
cdr3_length: 13
v_call: TRBV7-2

cdr3_aa: CASSPRQGGTGELFF
cdr3_length: 15
v_call: TRBV19

cdr3_aa: CASSLDGSGELFF
cdr3_length: 13
v_call: TRBV11-2

cdr3_aa: CAMGLAGAGEQFF
cdr3_length: 13
v_call: TRBV2

cdr3_aa: CASRSRDTEKLFF
cdr3_length: 13
v_call: TRBV27

cdr3_aa: CASRSGELWQPQHF
cdr3_length: 14
v_call: TRBV27

cdr3_aa: CASSLMGQVVPPEAFF
cdr3_length: 16
v_call: TRBV11-2

cdr3_aa: CASKAGNYGYTF
cdr3_length: 12
v_call: TRBV10-1

cdr3_aa: CAISDRRDSGNTIYF
cdr3_length: 15
v_call: TRBV10-3

cdr3_aa: CASSLPGRSSYNEQFF
cdr3_length: 16
v_call: TRBV5-4

cdr3_aa: CASSPNMNTEAFF
cdr3_length: 13
v_call: TRBV7-9

cdr3_aa: CASSLSDTTYEQYF
cdr3_length: 14
v_call: TRBV11-2

cdr3_aa: CASSIRGASYGYTF
cdr3_length: 14
v_call: TRBV19

cdr3_aa: CASSPQLHSYEQYF
cdr3_length: 14
v_call: TRBV11-2

cdr3_aa: CASSQESTGRTEAFF
cdr3_length: 15
v_call: TRBV4-1

cdr3_aa: CAGGSDRGGSPLHF
cdr3_length: 14
v_call: TRBV10-3

cdr3_aa: CASSEAGSGANVLTF
cdr3_length: 15
v_call: TRBV6-4

cdr3_aa: CASSINKNTEAFF
cdr3_length: 13
v_call: TRBV19

cdr3_aa: CASSPFHMYGYNEQFF
cdr3_length: 16
v_call: TRBV7-9

cdr3_aa: CASSELGQETQYF
cdr3_length: 13
v_call: TRBV2

cdr3_aa: CASSLGRGLAASGQYF
cdr3_length: 16
v_call: TRBV11-2

cdr3_aa: CASSPGALAGQYF
cdr3_length: 13
v_call: TRBV7-2

cdr3_aa: CSVEEGRGLLNYGYTF
cdr3_length: 16
v_call: TRBV29-1

cdr3_aa: CASRMNTEAFF
cdr3_length: 11
v_call: TRBV2

cdr3_aa: CASSISTGGYGYTF
cdr3_length: 14
v_call: TRBV19

cdr3_aa: CASLGTSRLKSSYNEQFF
cdr3_length: 18
v_call: TRBV7-9

cdr3_aa: CASSGAGRDGYGYTF
cdr3_length: 15
v_call: TRBV19

cdr3_aa: CATSNGYMNTEAFF
cdr3_length: 14
v_call: TRBV15

cdr3_aa: CASSIPQAGNQPQHF
cdr3_length: 15
v_call: TRBV19

cdr3_aa: CAISTGLRDADEQYF
cdr3_length: 15
v_call: TRBV10-3

cdr3_aa: CASRVYTEAFF
cdr3_length: 11
v_call: TRBV19